This T cell receptor beta chain was sequenced during a study of blood T cell repertoires in COVID-19. Overall study: COVID-19 samples, acute and convalescent, were from the United States, Italy and Spain. In each case, the material was cDNA or gDNA derived from T cells, B-cell-depleted T cells, or PBMCs.

The germline CDR1 and CDR2 sequences are SGDLS and YYNGEE. CDR3 length equals 13 residues. V lost 1 base and J 6 bases, leaving 11 bases between the germline ends. Authors' methods: Estimation of nucleated cell counts relied on the amplification of reference gene primers. The protocol was immunoSEQ multiplex PCR, while the TCRdb copy is restricted to in-frame clones and leaves out a portion. V, J and clone size derive from that table, while D and trimming were established from the DNA sequence. The table lists about 300,000 clones, approximately 86% of them singletons. The sequenced sample was peripheral blood. This rearrangement joins TRBV9 to TRBJ2-7; D is perhaps TRBD2 (6 bases). This sequence was found in a man aged 65 to 79 with acute or convalescent COVID-19. This CDR3 reads CASSVWDGGEQYF. The CDR3 DNA sequence: TGTGCCAGCAGCGTATGGGACGGGGGCGAGCAGTACTTC.